These 16 T cell receptor beta chains originate from one sample sequenced in a study of OX40 agonist ivuxolimab in advanced cancers. This table comes from immunoSEQ multiplex PCR, and its TCRdb copy is limited to in-frame clones, with some not included. The sample holds about 83,000 clones, around nine tenths seen once. The sample was CD4+ or CD8+ T cells sorted from blood, taken in a trial of the OX40 agonist ivuxolimab. The receptor set was obtained from an adult with an advanced solid tumor such as melanoma, head and neck, liver or kidney cancer.

This clone was counted a few times. The chain couples TRBV18 to TRBJ2-1; TRBD2 matches 12 bases. The J segment lost 6 bases and the V segment lost 5 bases, leaving 8 bases of the junction unmatched. The CDR3 is made up of 16 amino acids. CDR1 is KGHSH, CDR2 LQKENI, per germline. CDR3 residues: CASSSSSGGAINEQFF. In nucleotides, the CDR3 is TGTGCCAGCTCATCTTCTAGCGGGGGGGCTATCAATGAGCAGTTCTTC.

The chain combines TRBV5-1 with TRBJ2-5; no clear D. The length of the CDR3 is 13 residues. Germline CDR1 reads SGHRS; CDR2 reads YFSETQ. V was cut by 0 bases and J by 3 bases, with 6 bases left in between. CDR3 sequence reads: CASSLAVEETQYF. The DNA for the CDR3 is TGCGCCAGCAGCTTGGCGGTGGAAGAGACCCAGTACTTC.

The chain recombines TRBV27 with TRBJ2-5, with 8 bases lining up with TRBD1. Per germline, CDR1 MNHEY and CDR2 SMNVEV (reference sequence). The length of the CDR3 is 16 residues. V was clipped by 3 bases and J by 4 bases; unmatched bases: 10. CDR3 coding DNA: TGTGCCAGCAGTTTCGGACCGGACAGGGCTGGAGAGACCCAGTACTTC. Encoded protein: CASSFGPDRAGETQYF.

This chain uses TRBV7-2 with TRBJ2-5; D is undetermined. This CDR3 region has 15 residues. V dropped 5 bases and J dropped 0 bases, with 13 bases sitting between them. From germline, CDR1 is SGHTA and CDR2 FQGNSA. The CDR3 DNA sequence: TGTGCCAGCAGCCCCGTCGCCGGGTACCAAGAGACCCAGTACTTC. It specifies CASSPVAGYQETQYF.

This chain connects TRBV7-2 to TRBJ1-3, with no clear D. The length of the CDR3 is 13 residues. The V gene's germline CDR1 is SGHTA and CDR2 FQGNSA. V lost 3 bases and J lost 3, with 6 bases in between. CDR3 DNA sequence: TGTGCCAGCAGCTTGGGAAGTGGAAACACCATATATTTT. Its translation: CASSLGSGNTIYF.

For this clone: Its ends do not fully match the called genes, so a read error is possible. The V call is TRBV15, the J call TRBJ2-2, with TRBD2 as a possible D gene (7 bases). Germline assignment: CDR1 LNHNV and CDR2 YYDKDF (reference sequence). The CDR3 totals 14 residues. Here the CDR3 reads CATRRDRGARELFF. CDR3 nucleotide sequence: TGTGCCACCAGAAGAGATCGGGGGGCCCGGGAGCTGTTTTTT.

The chain links TRBV7-2 to TRBJ1-1; D is undetermined. V gave up 1 base and J gave up 7 bases, with 10 bases separating them. There are 13 residues in the CDR3. Germline lookup yields CDR1 SGHTA and CDR2 FQGNSA. The CDR3 nucleotides read TGTGCCAGCAGCTTAGGGTTACGAGGTGAAGCTTTCTTT. It yields the protein CASSLGLRGEAFF.

The rearrangement joins TRBV15 to TRBJ2-5; D remains ambiguous. V lost 0 bases to trimming and J lost 1 base, with 9 bases between them. This CDR3 comprises 15 residues. Germline CDR1 LNHNV, CDR2 YYDKDF (reference sequence). The CDR3 region is CATSRDRRLQETQYF. In DNA, the CDR3 is TGTGCCACCAGCAGAGATAGGCGTCTCCAAGAGACCCAGTACTTC.

This sequence joins TRBV7-8 and TRBJ1-2, with 8 bases lining up with TRBD1. V gave up 2 bases and J gave up 3 bases; unmatched junction bases: 5. CDR1 and CDR2 from the germline V gene are SGHVS and FQNEAQ. The CDR3 has 15 amino acids. The CDR3 nucleotides are TGTGCCAGCAGCTTACGTTCACAGGGGGACTATGGCTACACCTTC. Its protein is CASSLRSQGDYGYTF. The full variable domain, with the rest looked up from reference TRBV7-8 and TRBJ1-2, is GAGVSQSPRYKVAKRGQDVALRCDPISGHVSLFWYQQALGQGPEFLTYFQNEAQLDKSGLPSDRFFAERPEGSVSTLKIQRTQQEDSAVYLCASSLRSQGDYGYTFGSGTRLTVV.

This clone was detected only a few times. V usage is TRBV7-3 and J usage is TRBJ2-1; 11 nucleotides align to TRBD1. Germline trimming cut 4 bases from V and 7 bases from J; bases unmatched to any gene: 12. CDR1 and CDR2 (germline): SGHTA, FQGTGA. The CDR3 consists of 17 residues. CDR3 sequence: CASSSPTGTGGWNEQFF. CDR3 coding DNA: TGTGCCAGCAGCTCCCCTACCGGGACAGGGGGTTGGAATGAGCAGTTCTTC.

The V and J genes are TRBV5-1 and TRBJ2-7; tentative D call: TRBD2 (5 bases). Germline CDR1 SGHRS, CDR2 YFSETQ. This CDR3 is 15 amino acids long. Trimming shortened V by 2 bases and J by 0 bases, and 12 bases separated the two germline ends. CDR3: CASSFGSGNSYEQYF. The CDR3 nucleotides are TGCGCCAGCAGCTTTGGCTCCGGGAACTCCTACGAGCAGTACTTC.

V is TRBV10-2 and J is TRBJ2-7; 12 bases are a match to TRBD2. Unmatched junction bases numbered 3, after V lost 6 bases and J lost 0 bases. The CDR3 is 15 amino acids. The germline gives CDR1 WSHSY, CDR2 SAAADI. The CDR3 protein is CASRLAGGSSYEQYF. In nucleotides, the CDR3 is TGCGCCAGCAGACTAGCGGGAGGTAGCTCCTACGAGCAGTACTTC.

This clone counts as medium-sized. The chain recombines TRBV19 with TRBJ1-2, with D possibly matching TRBD1 (6 bases). The V end lost 7 bases, the J end lost 4 bases, and 13 bases lay between the germline ends. The CDR3 length is 13 residues. Germline CDR1 and CDR2: LNHDA and SQIVND (reference sequence). CDR3 nucleotide sequence: TGTGCCAGTACCCCCGACAGGTCCTATGGCTACACCTTC. Translation: CASTPDRSYGYTF.

V gene TRBV5-8 combines with J gene TRBJ1-2; 7 bases line up with TRBD1. The V gene end was trimmed by 3 bases and the J gene end by 4 bases; junction bases not matched to a gene: 12. Germline CDR1 SGHTS, CDR2 YDEGEE. The CDR3 totals 16 residues. The CDR3 sequence is CASSSFRGIGSYGYTF. The CDR3 DNA reads TGTGCCAGCAGCTCCTTCAGGGGGATCGGCTCCTATGGCTACACCTTC.

The chain couples TRBV7-3 to TRBJ2-5; TRBD2 matches at 9 bases. The length of the CDR3 is 19 residues. The junction had 21 bases not matched to a gene; V was cut back by 5 bases and J by 5 bases. Germline CDR1 SGHTA, CDR2 FQGTGA. The CDR3: CASSVIRGGSGRVWETQYF. In DNA form, the CDR3 reads TGTGCCAGCAGCGTTATTAGGGGCGGTAGCGGGAGAGTTTGGGAGACCCAGTACTTC.

This CDR3 reads CASSILRTAVTRTEAFF. The CDR3 DNA follows: TGTGCCAGTAGTATCCTAAGGACGGCGGTAACACGCACTGAAGCTTTCTTT. V is TRBV19 and J is TRBJ1-1; D remains unclear. The CDR3 consists of 17 residues. Germline V gene data show CDR1 as LNHDA and CDR2 as SQIVND (reference sequence). Trimming stripped 3 bases from V and 4 bases from J, with 21 bases between.